The rows below give T cell receptor beta chains drawn from one sample of a study of T-cell memory formation after mild COVID-19. A single record per CDR3 protein comes from TCRdb applying MiXCR to the 5' RACE reads. The repertoire holds roughly 610,000 distinct CDR3 sequences, with roughly 17% as singletons. Sequencing was done on a sample of PBMCs or a T cell subset sorted from them (not recorded which). Receptor source: an adult woman who had mild COVID-19 (a few samples of this study predate the infection). Cell type and time point are not known. The CDR3 runs from the conserved cysteine through the conserved F or W. A D gene is named only where the DNA matches it firmly. The size of a clone is reported for some rows only, either as once, few or many, or as a class for expanded clones.

V	D	size	J	CDR3	DNA
TRBV29-1	NA	NA	TRBJ1-1	CSVPRRGLKAFF	TGCAGCGTTCCTCGCCGGGGCCTGAAAGCTTTCTTT
TRBV5-1	TRBD1	few	TRBJ2-7	CASSHRRDSSNYEQYF	TGCGCCAGCAGCCACCGTCGGGACAGCTCAAACTACGAGCAGTACTTC
TRBV5-1	NA	many	TRBJ2-1	CASSWARTNEQFF	TGCGCCAGCAGCTGGGCCCGCACCAATGAGCAGTTCTTC
TRBV10-3	NA	few	TRBJ1-2	CAISEGTGKYGYTF	TGTGCCATCAGTGAGGGCACAGGAAAGTATGGCTACACCTTC
TRBV3-1	TRBD1	few	TRBJ2-5	CASSQGTGTGVWETQYF	TGTGCCAGCAGCCAGGGGACCGGGACAGGTGTATGGGAGACCCAGTACTTC
TRBV2	NA	NA	TRBJ1-1	CASSPRWSNTEAFF	TGTGCCAGCAGTCCCCGGTGGTCGAACACTGAAGCTTTCTTT
TRBV2	TRBD1	few	TRBJ2-2	CASSGQGEAGELFF	TGTGCCAGCAGTGGACAGGGGGAAGCCGGGGAGCTGTTTTTT
TRBV4-3	TRBD2	NA	TRBJ2-7	CASSQKSGNYPYEQYF	TGCGCCAGCAGCCAGAAAAGCGGGAACTATCCCTACGAGCAGTACTTC
TRBV7-6	NA	few	TRBJ2-1	CASSPIPSLYNEQFF	TGTGCCAGCAGCCCGATTCCAAGCCTCTACAATGAGCAGTTCTTC
TRBV6-4	NA	few	TRBJ1-2	CASSDPLRGANYGYTF	TGTGCCAGCAGTGACCCCCTTAGGGGAGCTAACTATGGCTACACCTTC
TRBV7-8	TRBD1	few	TRBJ1-1	CASSLARWQGATEAFF	TGTGCCAGCAGCTTAGCGCGTTGGCAGGGGGCCACTGAAGCTTTCTTT
TRBV11-2	NA	NA	TRBJ2-1	CASSLAGRVNEQFF	TGTGCCAGCAGCTTAGCGGGTCGAGTCAATGAGCAGTTCTTC
TRBV5-1	NA	NA	TRBJ1-2	CASRQDKVTYTF	TGCGCCAGCAGACAAGATAAGGTGACCTACACCTTC
TRBV29-1	TRBD2	NA	TRBJ2-3	CSVGTSGNTDTQYF	TGCAGCGTTGGGACTAGCGGGAACACAGATACGCAGTATTTT
TRBV7-4	TRBD1	few	TRBJ2-7	CASNREVWDSLSYEQYF	TGTGCCAGCAATCGAGAGGTTTGGGACAGCCTCTCCTACGAGCAGTACTTC
TRBV5-1	NA	NA	TRBJ2-4	CASSLPTEGAKNIQYF	TGCGCCAGCAGCTTACCGACGGAAGGCGCCAAAAACATTCAGTACTTC
TRBV29-1	NA	few	TRBJ2-2	CSVEGLIGAPTGELFF	TGCAGCGTTGAGGGTCTTATAGGGGCGCCCACCGGGGAGCTGTTTTTT
TRBV9	NA	NA	TRBJ2-1	CASSVGMGDSYNEQFF	TGTGCCAGCAGCGTAGGGATGGGGGACTCCTACAATGAGCAGTTCTTC
TRBV7-9	TRBD2	few	TRBJ2-2	CASSPLAGVNGELFF	TGTGCCAGCAGCCCGCTAGCGGGAGTGAACGGGGAGCTGTTTTTT
TRBV30	TRBD1	NA	TRBJ2-2	CAWSTGDNTGELFF	TGTGCCTGGAGTACAGGGGATAACACCGGGGAGCTGTTTTTT
TRBV24-1	NA	few	TRBJ2-2	CATSDYRTVNTGELFF	TGTGCCACCAGTGATTACCGGACAGTAAACACCGGGGAGCTGTTTTTT
TRBV2	TRBD1	NA	TRBJ2-7	CASSELGQGRRWQYF	TGTGCCAGCAGTGAGTTGGGACAGGGGCGCCGATGGCAGTACTTC
TRBV5-5	NA	NA	TRBJ2-7	CASSLAGQASYEQYF	TGTGCCAGCAGCTTGGCTGGCCAGGCCTCCTACGAGCAGTACTTC
TRBV12-5	NA	NA	TRBJ1-1	CASGRILENTEAFF	TGTGCTAGTGGGAGAATTCTGGAGAACACTGAAGCTTTCTTT
TRBV7-8	TRBD2	few	TRBJ2-3	CASSPQTSGLTDTQYF	TGTGCCAGCAGCCCACAGACTAGCGGCCTCACAGATACGCAGTATTTT
TRBV20-1	TRBD1	few	TRBJ1-5	CSAVNRGPGPQHF	TGCAGTGCTGTAAACAGGGGGCCGGGGCCCCAGCATTTT
TRBV4-2	NA	NA	TRBJ2-2	CASSPDQLSTGELFF	TGTGCCAGCAGCCCCGACCAACTAAGCACCGGGGAGCTGTTTTTT
TRBV24-1	NA	few	TRBJ2-7	CATSQTDYEQYF	TGTGCCACCAGTCAAACGGACTACGAGCAGTACTTC
TRBV7-8	TRBD1	NA	TRBJ1-1	CASSLGRDRDTEAFF	TGTGCCAGCAGCTTGGGGAGAGACAGGGACACTGAAGCTTTCTTT
TRBV6-5	NA	many	TRBJ1-6	CASSRSGLNSPLHF	TGTGCCAGCAGTAGGTCGGGTCTGAATTCACCCCTCCACTTT
TRBV5-1	NA	few	TRBJ1-2	CASSLDTSLYGYTF	TGCGCCAGCAGCTTGGATACCTCCCTCTATGGCTACACCTTC
TRBV12-3/TRBV12-4	NA	NA	TRBJ1-1	CASSLDTGTFGTEAFF	TGTGCCAGCAGTTTAGACACCGGGACATTCGGCACTGAAGCTTTCTTT
TRBV3-1	NA	NA	TRBJ1-2	CASSQDSASGGYTF	TGTGCCAGCAGCCAAGATTCGGCCTCCGGTGGCTACACCTTC
TRBV24-1	TRBD2	few	TRBJ2-1	CATSDLPKGGRPSYNEQFF	TGTGCCACCAGTGATTTGCCCAAGGGCGGGAGGCCTTCCTACAATGAGCAGTTCTTC
TRBV5-1	TRBD1	NA	TRBJ1-6	CASSSQPQGGGSPLHF	TGCGCCAGCAGCTCCCAGCCTCAGGGGGGTGGTTCACCCCTCCACTTT
TRBV29-1	NA	few	TRBJ2-3	CSVDVGVSTDTQYF	TGCAGCGTTGACGTGGGGGTTAGCACAGATACGCAGTATTTT
TRBV11-2	NA	few	TRBJ2-1	CASSLAPRGLSFYNEQFF	TGTGCCAGCAGCTTAGCTCCCAGGGGACTTAGCTTCTACAATGAGCAGTTCTTC
TRBV12-3/TRBV12-4	NA	NA	TRBJ2-5	CASSRGNRGGETQYF	TGTGCCAGCAGTCGAGGAAATAGGGGAGGAGAGACCCAGTACTTC
TRBV12-3/TRBV12-4	TRBD1	NA	TRBJ2-3	CASSPGTEGADTQYF	TGTGCCAGCAGTCCGGGGACAGAGGGAGCAGATACGCAGTATTTT